The clone carrying this T cell receptor beta chain is medium-sized within its sample. Its target is unknown. The time point is: sample taken at primary tumor resection. Trimming shortened V by 5 bases and J by 7 bases, and 15 bases separated the two germline ends. The germline V gene encodes CDR1 SGHRS and CDR2 YFSETQ. This CDR3 contains 13 residues. The study tagged each TCR cDNA molecule with a unique molecular identifier. A single record per CDR3 protein comes from TCRdb applying MiXCR to the 5' RACE reads. The sample yields about 6,000 distinct CDR3 sequences, 14% seen once. These data originate in a study of spatial heterogeneity in lung cancer. Study conclusions and caveats: Tumor mutation counts were tracked by expanded intratumoral alpha and beta TCR counts.

The chain uses TRBV5-1 and TRBJ1-1; D is perhaps TRBD1 (5 bases). This clonotype was obtained from a male donor with early-stage non-small cell lung cancer. This material consisted of lung tumor tissue, taken at surgery. CDR3 in DNA: TGCGCCAGCAGTGATACGGGGGTTGGTGAAGCTTTCTTT. Encoded protein: CASSDTGVGEAFF.